The following is a TCR beta chain sequence with its context. Its antigen is undetermined. This table comes from immunoSEQ multiplex PCR, and its TCRdb copy is limited to in-frame clones, with some not included. The top ten hold just under 5% of the sample, which has about 56,000 clones, 80% seen once. This sample is drawn from a study of T cell responses to AZD1222 COVID-19 vaccine. Whole-study results and caveats: Vaccine-associated CD4 TCRs spanned spike, dominant at 160-218 and 743-854.

Germline V gives CDR1 SQVTM, CDR2 ANQGSEA. J gave up 7 bases and V 4 bases, and 5 bases lay outside the gene matches. The CDR3 contains 12 residues. The sequence came from an adult who received the AZD1222 COVID-19 vaccine. This chain uses TRBV29-1 with TRBJ1-1, with TRBD1 matching over 8 bases. The sample here was peripheral blood, taken 28 days after the second AZD1222 dose. CDR3 loop: CSVVGQGLEAFF. In DNA, the CDR3 is TGCAGCGTTGTCGGACAGGGACTTGAAGCTTTCTTT.